The 18 T cell receptor beta chains below come from one sample, sequenced in a study of graft-versus-host responses after intestinal transplantation. The data were produced by immunoSEQ multiplex PCR, yet TCRdb's version contains in-frame clones alone and is incomplete. The sample contains 88,000 or so clones, about 90% of which appear only once. Which antigens these TCRs recognize remains unknown. This specimen consisted of unstimulated CD4+ T cells sorted from spleen or lymph node cells, obtained before intestinal transplant. These TCRs come from a human donor who received an intestinal transplant.

In DNA form, the CDR3 reads TGTGCCAGCAGCTTAAGTGGGCGCGGCTACACCTTC. Amino acids: CASSLSGRGYTF. The V call is TRBV11-2, the J call TRBJ1-2; D is unclear. This CDR3 is 12 amino acids long. Looked up from germline, CDR1 is SGHAT and CDR2 is FQNNGV. The V and J ends lost 2 bases and 8 bases respectively, with 9 bases between them.

This sequence joins TRBV25-1 and TRBJ1-2; 7 nucleotides match TRBD1. Looked up from germline, CDR1 is MGHDK and CDR2 is SYGVNS. The CDR3 runs to 15 residues. V lost 6 bases to trimming and J lost 4 bases; unmatched junction nucleotides: 11. The CDR3 protein is CASSLGGAGGYGYTF. CDR3 DNA: TGTGCCAGCAGCTTAGGGGGCGCGGGGGGCTATGGCTACACCTTC.

The chain uses TRBV27 and TRBJ2-3; TRBD2 is a possible D gene (5 bases). V shed 3 bases and J shed 2 bases, with 18 bases lying between them. Per germline, CDR1 MNHEY and CDR2 SMNVEV (reference sequence). CDR3 length equals 17 residues. The CDR3 DNA reads as TGTGCCAGCAGTTTGATAGCGTCACCCATTCCCACAGATACGCAGTATTTT. Translation: CASSLIASPIPTDTQYF.

The J gene is TRBJ1-5, the V gene TRBV6-1, with TRBD1 as a possible D gene (5 bases). V lost 3 bases, J lost 4 bases, and 10 bases lay in between. Looked up from germline, CDR1 is MNHNS and CDR2 is SASEGT. CDR3 length: 14 residues. CDR3 DNA: TGTGCCAGCAGTGAGAAGGGGTTGAATCAGCCCCAGCATTTT. Translating gives CASSEKGLNQPQHF.

This chain uses TRBV6-5 with TRBJ2-5, with D possibly matching TRBD1 (6 bases). The J call may be wrong; the DNA end is better matched by TRBJ2-7. The CDR3 loop spans 14 amino acids. CDR1 is MNHEY, CDR2 SVGAGI, per germline. CDR3 DNA: TGTGCCAGCAGTTACTCAACAGGGACCTACGAGCAGTACTTC. Protein product: CASSYSTGTYEQYF.

This rearrangement joins TRBV7-9 to TRBJ1-3; D not certain. Trimming stripped 1 base from V and 4 bases from J, with 11 bases between. The CDR3 spans 15 residues. Germline-derived CDR1 and CDR2 are SEHNR and FQNEAQ (reference sequence). The DNA for the CDR3 is TGTGCCAGCAGCTTAGTGGAAGCACAGGGAAACACCATATATTTT. Translation gives CASSLVEAQGNTIYF. Using reference TRBV7-9 and TRBJ1-3 for the parts outside the CDR3, the full variable domain is DTGVSQNPRHKITKRGQNVTFRCDPISEHNRLYWYRQTLGQGPEFLTYFQNEAQLEKSRLLSDRFSAERPKGSFSTLEIQRTEQGDSAMYLCASSLVEAQGNTIYFGEGSWLTVV.

The gene calls are TRBV19 and TRBJ2-7, with TRBD2 identical over 7 bases. The CDR3 extends over 15 amino acids. Germline V gives CDR1 LNHDA, CDR2 SQIVND (reference sequence). V shed 6 bases, J shed 5 bases, and the junction held 13 bases outside the gene matches. The CDR3 spells CASRTTLGGSDEQYF. Written as DNA, the CDR3 is TGTGCCAGTAGGACGACCTTGGGGGGGTCTGACGAGCAGTACTTC.

The chain links TRBV15 to TRBJ1-2; 7 bases match TRBD1. The CDR3 covers 16 residues. V was clipped by 3 bases and J by 0 bases; unmatched bases: 7. Germline lookup yields CDR1 LNHNV and CDR2 YYDKDF (reference sequence). The CDR3 DNA reads TGTGCCACCAGCAGGGACCCAGGGGGAGCTAACTATGGCTACACCTTC. Its protein product is CATSRDPGGANYGYTF.

This clone was counted a single time. This chain links TRBV5-8 with TRBJ2-7; D may be TRBD1 (5 bases). Trimming stripped 5 bases from V and 0 bases from J, with 12 bases between. CDR1 is SGHTS, CDR2 YDEGEE, per germline. The CDR3 is 14 residues long. The CDR3 loop is CASRETGSSYEQYF. CDR3 sequence (DNA): TGTGCCAGCAGGGAAACAGGTAGCTCCTACGAGCAGTACTTC.

The chain uses TRBV5-1 and TRBJ1-1; 8 bases match TRBD1. The CDR3 runs 15 residues. CDR1 is SGHRS and CDR2 is YFSETQ in the germline V gene. V trimming: 4 bases; J trimming: 5 bases; junction bases outside the gene matches: 10. In DNA, the CDR3 is TGCGCCAGCAGCGTAGACAGGGGAGGGTGGACTGAAGCTTTCTTT. It codes for CASSVDRGGWTEAFF.

This chain links TRBV4-1 with TRBJ1-2; D is unresolved. V was shortened by 3 bases and J by 5 bases, with 19 bases between the two germline ends. The CDR3 length is 16 residues. Germline CDR1 reads MGHRA; CDR2 reads YSYEKL. CDR3 nucleotides: TGCGCCAGCAGCCACCCCACATGGGGAGAAAGGTATGGCTACACCTTC. It yields the protein CASSHPTWGERYGYTF.

V and J are TRBV5-6 and TRBJ1-2; perhaps TRBD1 as D (6 bases). V was pared by 4 bases and J by 5 bases, with 9 bases between. Germline V gene lookup returns CDR1 SGHDT and CDR2 YYEEEE. The length of the CDR3 is 12 residues. The CDR3 region has the DNA TGTGCCAGCAGCCAGGGGCAGTATGGCTACACCTTC. Its translation is CASSQGQYGYTF. The full variable domain, completed using reference TRBV5-6 and TRBJ1-2, is DAGVTQSPTHLIKTRGQQVTLRCSPKSGHDTVSWYQQALGQGPQFIFQYYEEEERQRGNFPDRFSGHQFPNYSSELNVNALLLGDSALYLCASSQGQYGYTFGSGTRLTVV.

The rearrangement joins TRBV5-1 to TRBJ2-5; TRBD2 matches 7 bases. The CDR3 is 17 amino acids. CDR1 is SGHRS and CDR2 is YFSETQ in the germline V gene. J was trimmed by 5 bases and V by 2 bases; bases with no gene match: 15. As DNA, the CDR3 is TGCGCCAGCAGCTTTCTGGGGAGCGGGGCCCCAGATGAGACCCAGTACTTC. Translated: CASSFLGSGAPDETQYF.

This clone was seen a handful of times. This sequence joins TRBV29-1 and TRBJ1-6, with 7 bases aligning to TRBD1. The ends lost 3 bases at V and 10 bases at J; junction bases unmatched: 6. Looked up from germline, CDR1 is SQVTM and CDR2 is ANQGSEA. This CDR3 has 13 amino acids. In DNA form, the CDR3 reads TGCAGCGTTGATACAGGGGTCGGGTCACCCCTCCACTTT. This gives the protein CSVDTGVGSPLHF.

J is TRBJ1-5 and V is TRBV19; 8 positions agree with TRBD1. V lost 4 bases, J lost 5 bases, and 4 bases stayed unmatched. This CDR3 spans 14 amino acids. The V gene's germline CDR1 is LNHDA and CDR2 SQIVND (reference sequence). The chain's CDR3 is CASSTQGADQPQHF. The CDR3 DNA sequence: TGTGCCAGTAGTACCCAGGGGGCGGATCAGCCCCAGCATTTT.

The V call is TRBV5-6, the J call TRBJ2-7, with D perhaps matching TRBD1 (6 bases). Germline V CDR1 and CDR2: SGHDT, YYEEEE. This CDR3 has 13 residues. Deletions cut 6 bases from V and 3 bases from J, with 13 bases between. The CDR3 loop is CASTTLGGYEQYF. CDR3 nucleotides: TGTGCCAGCACCACCCTAGGGGGCTACGAGCAGTACTTC.

This rearrangement joins TRBV5-8 to TRBJ1-1, with D possibly TRBD1 on 5 matching bases. CDR1 SGHTS and CDR2 YDEGEE come from the germline V gene. Deletions cut 0 bases from V and 6 bases from J, with 15 bases between. There are 15 residues in the CDR3. Written as DNA, the CDR3 is TGTGCCAGCAGCTTGGAACGGGGGGTGATGGCTGAAGCTTTCTTT. Translation gives CASSLERGVMAEAFF.

The V call is TRBV6-4, the J call TRBJ1-1, with a possible D match to TRBD1 (6 bases). Trimming took 2 bases from V and 6 from J, leaving 19 bases between them. Germline V lookup: CDR1 MRHNA, CDR2 SNTAGT. This CDR3 is built from 16 residues. CDR3 protein: CASSDGGGLRIPEAFF. The CDR3 nucleotides read TGTGCCAGCAGTGACGGGGGGGGGCTAAGGATCCCTGAAGCTTTCTTT.